The 5 T cell receptor beta chains below come from one sample, sequenced in a study of shared clonotypes between healthy human individuals. Sequencing used immunoSEQ multiplex PCR; TCRdb keeps in-frame clones, though not all of them. Altogether approximately 2,300,000 clones are present, roughly 90% being singletons, with the ten largest covering approximately 0.4%. Sequencing was done on a sample of naive CD4+ T cells from PBMCs. Sample subset: CD45RA+ positively selected. The receptor set was obtained from a man aged 18 to 29 in good health. Some clones in this sample may be carry-over from other donors' samples.

V usage is TRBV19 and J usage is TRBJ2-1, with D possibly being TRBD2 (6 bases). The germline V gene has CDR1 LNHDA and CDR2 SQIVND (reference sequence). The CDR3 is 16 amino acids. Between the trimmed V and J ends, which lost 9 bases and 5 bases, there was a span of 23 bases. This CDR3 is CASSSSGSGGDNEQFF. In DNA, the CDR3 is TGTGCCAGCTCCTCCTCGGGCTCCGGGGGTGACAATGAGCAGTTCTTC.

The chain recombines TRBV5-1 with TRBJ2-1; 11 bases line up with TRBD2. This CDR3 contains 14 residues. Germline loops: CDR1 SGHRS, CDR2 YFSETQ. With 4 bases clipped from V and 7 bases from J, the junction kept 4 bases outside the gene matches. CDR3 in amino acids: CASSRGTSGNEQFF. The CDR3 DNA sequence: TGCGCCAGCAGCAGAGGGACTAGCGGAAATGAGCAGTTCTTC.

This chain uses TRBV9 with TRBJ2-3; 7 bases are shared with TRBD2. This CDR3 is 15 amino acids long. The V and J ends lost 4 bases and 6 bases, in that order; junction bases with no gene match: 11. Per the germline V gene, CDR1 is SGDLS and CDR2 is YYNGEE. CDR3 nucleotides: TGTGCCAGCAGCTCCAGAGCGGGAATTGGGGATACGCAGTATTTT. As protein: CASSSRAGIGDTQYF.

The rearrangement links TRBV19 to TRBJ1-5; 8 bases match TRBD1. This CDR3 is built from 15 residues. The germline gives CDR1 LNHDA, CDR2 SQIVND (reference sequence). The ends lost 6 bases at V and 5 bases at J; junction bases unmatched: 9. The chain's CDR3 is CASRSSTGAYQPQHF. DNA for the CDR3: TGTGCCAGTAGATCTTCGACAGGGGCCTATCAGCCCCAGCATTTT.

This chain links TRBV6-1 with TRBJ2-5; possible D gene TRBD1, 5 bases. The CDR3 has 14 amino acids. V was pared by 6 bases and J by 5 bases, with 16 bases between. Germline V gene lookup returns CDR1 MNHNS and CDR2 SASEGT. The CDR3 sequence is CASSVRAPGETQYF. The CDR3 DNA reads TGTGCCAGCAGCGTCAGGGCCCCAGGGGAGACCCAGTACTTC.